The 24 T cell receptor beta chains listed next were all sequenced from one sample in a study of T cells after yellow fever vaccination. Each CDR3 protein is one row after TCRdb ran MiXCR on the 5' RACE reads. This table has approximately 350,000 distinct CDR3 sequences, approximately 10% appearing once. The sample consisted of PBMCs, taken on the day of the first yellow fever vaccination. The receptors derive from a man between 18 and 29 years old who received the YFV17D yellow fever vaccine.

A few counts support this clonotype. The gene calls are TRBV5-6 and TRBJ1-5; possible D gene TRBD1, 6 bases. The V and J ends lost 3 bases and 2 bases respectively, with 15 bases between them. Germline V gene data show CDR1 as SGHDT and CDR2 as YYEEEE. CDR3 size: 16 residues. This CDR3 is CASSWWDTLGNQPQHF. Written as DNA, the CDR3 is TGTGCCAGCAGCTGGTGGGACACCCTCGGCAATCAGCCCCAGCATTTT.

This clonotype occurred a few times. The CDR3 is CASRTELGQDSTDTQYF. CDR3 DNA: TGTGCCAGCAGGACCGAACTAGGACAAGATAGCACAGATACGCAGTATTTT. The genes are TRBV12-3 or TRBV12-4 and TRBJ2-3; either TRBD1 or TRBD2 may fit D (5 bases each). V was shortened by 6 bases and J by 0 bases, with 19 bases between the two germline ends. The CDR3 runs to 17 residues.

The table lists this clonotype with a few counts. V is TRBV5-1 and J is TRBJ2-1; the D call may be TRBD1 or TRBD2 (5 bases each). This CDR3 has 17 amino acids. Germline assignment: CDR1 SGHRS and CDR2 YFSETQ. Trimming shortened V by 6 bases and J by 5 bases, and 24 bases separated the two germline ends. The CDR3 nucleotides read TGCGCCAGCATCCTTGTCCCTACCCAGGGAGTAAACAATGAGCAGTTCTTC. It encodes CASILVPTQGVNNEQFF. Drawing the rest from reference TRBV5-1 and TRBJ2-1, the complete variable domain is KAGVTQTPRYLIKTRGQQVTLSCSPISGHRSVSWYQQTPGQGLQFLFEYFSETQRNKGNFPGRFSGRQFSNSRSEMNVSTLELGDSALYLCASILVPTQGVNNEQFFGPGTRLTVL.

There are a few counts of this clonotype. The chain employs TRBV4-3 and TRBJ1-6, with a tentative D call TRBD1 (5 bases). The ends were cut back, 8 bases at V and 9 bases at J, with 14 bases in the middle. The CDR3 loop spans 13 amino acids. CDR1 is LGHNA, CDR2 YSLEER, per germline. DNA for the CDR3: TGCGCCAGCGGGACCTCTGTTGGTTCACCCCTCCACTTT. This gives the protein CASGTSVGSPLHF.

V is TRBV7-8 and J is TRBJ2-5, with D perhaps matching TRBD2 (5 bases). The CDR3 sequence is 16 residues long. Germline CDR1 SGHVS, CDR2 FQNEAQ. V was pared by 4 bases and J by 9 bases, with 24 bases between. DNA of the CDR3: TGTGCCAGCAGCTCAGCACCGGGTCCTGGAGGCGAGTCCCAGTACTTC. Translation: CASSSAPGPGGESQYF.

A few counts support this clonotype. The chain joins TRBV21-1 to TRBJ2-7. TRBV21-1 is termed a pseudogene. CDR3 length equals 9 residues. CDR3 residues: CASSNQDAV. The CDR3 coding sequence is TGTGCCAGCAGCAACCAAGACGCCGTC.

The V call is TRBV3-1, the J call TRBJ2-7; 8 nucleotides agree with TRBD1. J was trimmed by 2 bases and V by 6 bases; bases with no gene match: 3. The CDR3 totals 13 residues. Germline CDR1 LGHDT, CDR2 YNNKEL (reference sequence). The chain's CDR3 is CASRQQGAYEQYF. In DNA form, the CDR3 reads TGTGCCAGCAGACAACAGGGGGCCTACGAGCAGTACTTC.

This clonotype was seen ten or more times. The V call is TRBV6-1, the J call TRBJ2-3; TRBD2 is a possible D gene (7 bases). The length of the CDR3 is 15 residues. V lost 6 bases to trimming and J lost 1 base, with 14 bases between them. In germline, CDR1 is MNHNS, CDR2 SASEGT. Here the CDR3 DNA reads TGTGCCAGCAGGCCCCGGGGGGCCCGCACAGATACGCAGTATTTT. This codes for CASRPRGARTDTQYF.

The chain employs TRBV24-1 and TRBJ2-7; 8 bases agree with TRBD1. The CDR3 length is 12 residues. From germline, CDR1 is KGHDR and CDR2 SFDVKD. Trimming removed 9 bases from V and 5 bases from J; junction bases left unmatched: 5. The CDR3 DNA is TGTGCCACCTCGCCAGGGGGCGACGAGCAGTACTTC. Protein: CATSPGGDEQYF.

The chain has TRBV7-6 and TRBJ2-1; 12 bases line up with TRBD2. CDR3 length: 17 residues. Trimming removed 5 bases from V and 6 bases from J; junction bases left unmatched: 11. From germline, CDR1 is SGHVS and CDR2 FNYEAQ. The CDR3 nucleotides are TGTGCCAGCAGCCGTCTAGCGGGGGGGAGACGCGGCAATGAGCAGTTCTTC. It encodes CASSRLAGGRRGNEQFF. The entire variable domain, with the rest obtained from reference TRBV7-6 and TRBJ2-1, is as follows: GAGVSQSPRYKVTKRGQDVALRCDPISGHVSLYWYRQALGQGPEFLTYFNYEAQQDKSGLPNDRFSAERPEGSISTLTIQRTEQRDSAMYRCASSRLAGGRRGNEQFFGPGTRLTVL.

This clonotype has just a few counts. The chain has TRBV12-3 or TRBV12-4 and TRBJ2-1, with a possible D match to TRBD2 (6 bases). V was pared by 7 bases and J by 7 bases, with 14 bases between. This CDR3 comprises 13 residues. The DNA of the CDR3 is TGTGCCAGCACTCTAGGCCTAGCGAATGAGCAGTTCTTC. Its protein is CASTLGLANEQFF.

This rearrangement joins TRBV10-3 to TRBJ2-7; 7 bases align to TRBD1. Germline V lookup: CDR1 ENHRY, CDR2 SYGVKD. The CDR3 contains 13 residues. V was pared by 2 bases and J by 3 bases, with 1 base of the junction left unmatched. The DNA of the CDR3 is TGTGCCATCAGTGAGGGACAGGACTACGAGCAGTACGTC. Translated, it gives CAISEGQDYEQYV.

This clonotype was counted between two and nine times. The J gene is TRBJ1-1, the V gene TRBV20-1; a possible D gene is TRBD1 (5 bases). CDR3 length equals 13 residues. Between the trimmed V and J ends, which lost 5 bases and 1 base, there was a span of 11 bases. The germline V gene has CDR1 DFQATT and CDR2 SNEGSKA (reference sequence). CDR3 amino acids: CSARDGRNTEAFF. CDR3 bases: TGCAGTGCTCGGGACGGGCGGAACACTGAAGCTTTCTTT.

This clonotype was seen a handful of times. The CDR3 spells CASSNRGGPYTGELFF. CDR3 coding DNA: TGTGCCAGCAGCAACCGCGGGGGGCCTTACACCGGGGAGCTGTTTTTT. The V call is TRBV11-2, the J call TRBJ2-2, with 8 bases that match TRBD2. The germline V gene has CDR1 SGHAT and CDR2 FQNNGV. V lost 5 bases and J lost 3; bases outside the gene matches: 8. The CDR3 covers 16 residues.

The gene calls are TRBV18 and TRBJ2-1; 11 bases match TRBD1. The CDR3 is 15 amino acids. The junction had 3 bases not matched to a gene; V was cut back by 1 base and J by 7 bases. Germline CDR1 is KGHSH and CDR2 is LQKENI. CDR3: CASSPLGQGANEQFF. In DNA form, the CDR3 reads TGTGCCAGCTCACCACTCGGACAGGGGGCAAATGAGCAGTTCTTC.

Only a few counts were recorded for this clonotype. The genes are TRBV24-1 and TRBJ2-1; 15 nucleotides match TRBD2. The CDR3 runs 15 residues. Germline values: CDR1 KGHDR, CDR2 SFDVKD. V was clipped by 3 bases and J by 14 bases; unmatched bases: 7. As DNA, the CDR3 is TGTGCCACCAGTGATCGGACTAGCGGGGGGGAGGGGGAGTTCTTC. The encoded protein is CATSDRTSGGEGEFF.

This clonotype was seen only a few times. The J gene is TRBJ2-1, the V gene TRBV19; D is perhaps TRBD1 (6 bases). This CDR3 spans 15 amino acids. The V and J ends lost 6 bases and 7 bases respectively, with 19 bases between them. The V gene's germline CDR1 is LNHDA and CDR2 SQIVND (reference sequence). This CDR3 is CASSELGAGRNEQFF. CDR3 sequence (DNA): TGTGCCAGTAGCGAACTGGGGGCCGGCCGTAATGAGCAGTTCTTC. Complete variable domain (other parts from reference TRBV19 and TRBJ2-1): DGGITQSPKYLFRKEGQNVTLSCEQNLNHDAMYWYRQDPGQGLRLIYYSQIVNDFQKGDIAEGYSVSREKKESFPLTVTSAQKNPTAFYLCASSELGAGRNEQFFGPGTRLTVL.

This clonotype was observed a handful of times. The rearrangement joins TRBV5-6 to TRBJ2-7; 7 bases are a match to TRBD2. Germline V gene lookup returns CDR1 SGHDT and CDR2 YYEEEE. V lost 7 bases and J lost 6; bases outside the gene matches: 10. This CDR3 contains 13 residues. CDR3 in amino acids: CASVGRGRSEQYF. The CDR3 nucleotides are TGTGCCAGCGTGGGGAGGGGTAGGTCCGAGCAGTACTTC.

This clonotype was recorded a few times. V is TRBV3-1 and J is TRBJ2-6, with a weak D call TRBD1 (6 bases). The V and J ends lost 3 bases and 0 bases respectively, with 9 bases between them. Germline CDR1 and CDR2: LGHDT and YNNKEL (reference sequence). The CDR3 runs to 16 residues. The DNA for the CDR3 is TGTGCCAGCAGCCAGGACAGTTTCTCTGGGGCCAACGTCCTGACTTTC. The encoded protein is CASSQDSFSGANVLTF.

There are many counts of this clonotype. V usage is TRBV12-3 or TRBV12-4 and J usage is TRBJ2-3; D may be TRBD1 (6 bases). The CDR3 loop spans 15 amino acids. The V gene lost 5 bases and the J gene lost 2 bases, with 14 bases spanning the gap. CDR3 in DNA: TGTGCCAGCAGTAGCCGGGACACTTACACAGATACGCAGTATTTT. Translating it yields CASSSRDTYTDTQYF.

The chain combines TRBV4-3 with TRBJ1-1; the match to TRBD1 covers 8 bases. Germline V gene data show CDR1 as LGHNA and CDR2 as YSLEER. V dropped 5 bases and J dropped 4; count of bases not matched to a gene: 9. CDR3 length equals 15 residues. CDR3 in DNA: TGCGCCAGCAGCATCCGGACAGGGCGGCGCACTGAAGCTTTCTTT. Protein sequence: CASSIRTGRRTEAFF.

This clonotype was counted only a few times. This chain connects TRBV3-1 to TRBJ2-1, with D perhaps matching TRBD2 (5 bases). The germline V gene has CDR1 LGHDT and CDR2 YNNKEL (reference sequence). CDR3 length equals 15 residues. V was clipped by 0 bases and J by 10 bases, with 16 bases between them. The CDR3, as DNA: TGTGCCAGCAGCCAAGACACGATCCCCGGCGGGGAGCAGTTCTTC. Translated: CASSQDTIPGGEQFF.

This rearrangement joins TRBV6-2 or TRBV6-3 to TRBJ2-1, with TRBD2 identical over 9 bases. The V gene's germline CDR1 is MNHEY and CDR2 SVGEGT. The CDR3 totals 14 residues. V lost 6 bases, J lost 11 bases, and 11 bases stayed unmatched. The CDR3 DNA sequence: TGTGCCAGCAGCGAGGCGGGGGGGCCTTATAAGCAGTTCTTC. Amino acid sequence: CASSEAGGPYKQFF.

A word on this clonotype: No conserved phenylalanine or tryptophan is present at the end of the CDR3, so a read error is the likely explanation. This chain connects TRBV5-1 to TRBJ1-1; 9 bases are a match to TRBD1. This CDR3 is built from 15 residues. V was pared by 3 bases and J by 2 bases, with 5 bases of the junction left unmatched. Germline assignment: CDR1 SGHRS and CDR2 YFSETQ. CDR3 bases: TGCGCCAGCAGCTCACAGGGGGCCCCCAACACTGAAGCTTTCTCT. It codes for CASSSQGAPNTEAFS.